The source of this TCR beta chain is a study of blood T cell repertoires in COVID-19. Overall study: PBMCs, B-cell-depleted T cells, or T cells provided the cDNA or gDNA that made up the material.

The assay was immunoSEQ multiplex PCR, and TCRdb's table has in-frame clones only and misses some. The sample contains roughly 110,000 clones, 75% to 90% of which appear only once. This clone has only one observation. This receptor was identified in a man in his 70s with acute or convalescent COVID-19. Sequencing was carried out using peripheral blood.

CDR3 sequence reads: CASSLSREDTQYF. The CDR3 coding sequence is TGTGCCAGCAGCTTATCTCGGGAAGATACGCAGTATTTT. This chain joins TRBV7-3 and TRBJ2-3; TRBD2 is a possible D gene (5 bases). The CDR3 loop spans 13 amino acids. Trimming left V 2 bases short and J 5 bases short, with 8 bases between. CDR1 and CDR2 from the germline V gene are SGHTA and FQGTGA.